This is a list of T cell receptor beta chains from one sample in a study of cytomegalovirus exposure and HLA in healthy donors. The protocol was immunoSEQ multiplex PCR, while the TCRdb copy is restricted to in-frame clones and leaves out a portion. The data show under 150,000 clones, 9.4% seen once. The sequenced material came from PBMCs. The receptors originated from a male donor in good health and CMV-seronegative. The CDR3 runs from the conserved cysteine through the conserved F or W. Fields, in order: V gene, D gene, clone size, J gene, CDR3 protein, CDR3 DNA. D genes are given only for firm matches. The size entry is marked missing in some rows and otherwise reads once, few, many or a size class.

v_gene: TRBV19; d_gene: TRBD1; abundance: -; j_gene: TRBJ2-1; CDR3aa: CASSATGNSYNEQFF; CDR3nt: TGTGCCAGTAGTGCGACAGGGAATAGCTACAATGAGCAGTTCTTC
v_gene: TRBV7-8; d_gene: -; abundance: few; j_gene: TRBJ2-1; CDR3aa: CASSPAGGEQFF; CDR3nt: TGTGCCAGCAGCCCAGCGGGTGGTGAGCAGTTCTTC
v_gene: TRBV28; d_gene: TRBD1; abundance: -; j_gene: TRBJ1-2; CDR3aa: CASSLGDRGLSGYTF; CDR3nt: TGTGCCAGCAGTTTAGGGGACAGGGGGCTTAGTGGCTACACCTTC
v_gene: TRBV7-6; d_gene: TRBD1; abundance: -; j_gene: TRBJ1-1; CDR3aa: CASRAGGANTEAFF; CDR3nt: TGTGCCAGCAGGGCAGGGGGCGCGAACACTGAAGCTTTCTTT
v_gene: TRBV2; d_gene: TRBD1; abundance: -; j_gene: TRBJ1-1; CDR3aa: CASSPRQGVLGTEAFF; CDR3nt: TGTGCCAGCTCGCCTAGACAGGGGGTATTAGGCACTGAAGCCTTCTTT
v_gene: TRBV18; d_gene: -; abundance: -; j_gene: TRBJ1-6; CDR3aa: CASSAGKRSSPLHF; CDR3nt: TGTGCCAGCTCAGCTGGAAAAAGGAGTTCACCCCTCCACTTT
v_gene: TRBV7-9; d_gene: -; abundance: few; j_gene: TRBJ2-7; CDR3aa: CASRATGSPSYEQYF; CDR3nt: TGTGCCAGCAGGGCGACAGGCTCCCCCTCCTACGAGCAGTACTTC
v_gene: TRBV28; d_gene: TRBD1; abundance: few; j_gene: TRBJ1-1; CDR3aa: CASSGGGTGDTEAFF; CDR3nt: TGTGCCAGCAGTGGGGGGGGGACAGGGGACACTGAAGCTTTCTTT
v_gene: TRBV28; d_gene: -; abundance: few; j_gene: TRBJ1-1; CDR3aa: CASSFIRRAFF; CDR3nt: TGTGCCAGCAGTTTCATAAGGAGGGCTTTCTTT
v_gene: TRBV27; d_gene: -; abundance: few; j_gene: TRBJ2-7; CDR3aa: CASSLGGRGAEQYF; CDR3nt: TGTGCCAGCAGTTTGGGGGGGCGCGGGGCCGAGCAGTACTTC
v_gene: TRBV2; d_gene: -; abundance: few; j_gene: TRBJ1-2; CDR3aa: CASSPQESPGGYTF; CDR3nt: TGTGCCAGCAGTCCCCAAGAGTCGCCCGGGGGCTACACCTTC
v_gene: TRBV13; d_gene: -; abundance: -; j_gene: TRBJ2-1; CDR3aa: CASSPQREQFF; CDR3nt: TGTGCCAGCAGCCCCCAACGGGAGCAGTTCTTC
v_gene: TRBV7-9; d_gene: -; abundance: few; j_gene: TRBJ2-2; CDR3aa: CASSYLSGFSTGELFF; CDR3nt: TGTGCCAGCAGCTACCTTAGTGGTTTCTCTACCGGGGAGCTGTTTTTT
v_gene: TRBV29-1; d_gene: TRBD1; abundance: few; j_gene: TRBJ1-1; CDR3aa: CSVYGQGAAVTEAFF; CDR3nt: TGCAGCGTCTACGGACAGGGGGCCGCGGTCACTGAAGCTTTCTTT
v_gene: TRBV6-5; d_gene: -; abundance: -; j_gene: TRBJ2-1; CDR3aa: CASSYSAGSSYNEQFF; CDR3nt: TGTGCCAGCAGTTACTCGGCGGGGAGCTCCTACAATGAGCAGTTCTTC
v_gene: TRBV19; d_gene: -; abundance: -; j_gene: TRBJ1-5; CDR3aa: CASSMGAGNQPQHF; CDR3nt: TGTGCCAGTAGTATGGGGGCCGGCAATCAGCCCCAGCATTTT
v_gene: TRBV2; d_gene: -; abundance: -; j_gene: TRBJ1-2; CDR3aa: CASSETEGGYGYTF; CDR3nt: TGTGCCAGCAGTGAAACAGAAGGGGGCTATGGCTACACCTTC
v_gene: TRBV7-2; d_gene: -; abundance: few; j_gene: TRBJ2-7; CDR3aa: CASSLNTYEQYF; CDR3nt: TGTGCCAGCAGCTTAAATACCTACGAGCAGTACTTC
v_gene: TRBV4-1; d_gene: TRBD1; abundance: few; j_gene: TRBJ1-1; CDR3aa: CASSQGQGAYYTEAFF; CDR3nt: TGCGCCAGCAGCCAAGGGCAGGGGGCTTACTACACTGAAGCTTTCTTT
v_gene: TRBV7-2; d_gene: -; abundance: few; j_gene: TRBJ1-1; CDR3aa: CASRSATGIEVAFF; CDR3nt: TGTGCCAGCAGGTCCGCGACTGGAATTGAGGTAGCTTTCTTT
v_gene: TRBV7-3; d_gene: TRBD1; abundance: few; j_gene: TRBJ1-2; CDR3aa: CASSYQNRDRGPYGYTF; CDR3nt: TGTGCCAGCAGCTACCAGAACCGGGACAGGGGGCCCTATGGCTACACCTTC
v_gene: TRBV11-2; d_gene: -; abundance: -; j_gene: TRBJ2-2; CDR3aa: CASSVANTGELFF; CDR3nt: TGTGCCAGTTCAGTCGCGAACACCGGGGAGCTGTTTTTT
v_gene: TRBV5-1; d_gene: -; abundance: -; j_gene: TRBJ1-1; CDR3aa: CASSSTGEGTEAFF; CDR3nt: TGCGCCAGCAGCTCGACAGGTGAGGGCACTGAAGCTTTCTTT
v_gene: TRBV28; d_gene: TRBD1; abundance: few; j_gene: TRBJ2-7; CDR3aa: CASRGTVFEQYF; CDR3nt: TGTGCCAGCAGAGGGACAGTTTTCGAGCAGTACTTC
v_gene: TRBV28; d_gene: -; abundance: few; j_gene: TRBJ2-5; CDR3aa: CASSFTLGRKETQYF; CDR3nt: TGTGCCAGCAGCTTTACTCTGGGCCGAAAGGAGACCCAGTACTTC
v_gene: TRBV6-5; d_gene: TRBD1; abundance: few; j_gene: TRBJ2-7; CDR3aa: CASSQGALPYEQYF; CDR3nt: TGTGCCAGCAGTCAGGGGGCCCTCCCCTACGAGCAGTACTTC
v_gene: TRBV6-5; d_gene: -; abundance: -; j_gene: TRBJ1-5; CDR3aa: CASSYSWGVDQPQHF; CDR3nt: TGTGCCAGCAGTTACTCCTGGGGAGTGGATCAGCCCCAGCATTTT
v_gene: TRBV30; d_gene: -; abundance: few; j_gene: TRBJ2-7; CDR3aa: CALEQSSYEQYF; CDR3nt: TGTGCCTTGGAACAGAGCTCCTACGAGCAGTACTTC
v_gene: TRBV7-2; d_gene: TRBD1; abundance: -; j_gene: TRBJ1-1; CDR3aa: CASSLEGTGITEAFF; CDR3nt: TGTGCCAGCAGCTTAGAGGGGACAGGGATCACTGAAGCTTTCTTT